One sample yielded the 21 T cell receptor beta chains listed below, sequenced in a study of beta chain features in type 1 diabetes. As every portion of the isolated RNA was reverse transcribed, the sequencing read expressed TCRB transcripts. TCRdb's table, derived via immunoSEQ multiplex PCR, lists solely in-frame clones and lacks some. The table has 140,000 to 150,000 clones, approximately 52% seen once. The specimen sequenced was Tregs from blood. The receptor set was obtained from a man between 18 and 35 years old in good health.

This clone was counted only a few times. The J gene is TRBJ2-1, the V gene TRBV5-1; D is undetermined. From germline, CDR1 is SGHRS and CDR2 YFSETQ. CDR3 length: 11 residues. Trimming cost V 4 bases and J 5 bases, with 4 bases left between them. The CDR3 nucleotides read TGCGCCAGCAGCCCCAACAATGAGCAGTTCTTC. It yields the protein CASSPNNEQFF.

This clone was counted once. V is TRBV6-5 and J is TRBJ2-7; D perhaps matches TRBD1 (6 bases). Germline assignment: CDR1 MNHEY and CDR2 SVGAGI. This CDR3 has 13 amino acids. Trimming left V 2 bases short and J 4 bases short, with 9 bases between. This CDR3 is CASSYGGRYEQYF. CDR3 bases: TGTGCCAGCAGTTACGGGGGCAGGTACGAGCAGTACTTC.

This clone was recorded a few times. The genes are TRBV30 and TRBJ2-5; TRBD1 is a possible D gene (7 bases). This CDR3 region has 16 residues. V lost 2 bases to trimming and J lost 1 base, with 17 bases between them. Germline-derived CDR1 and CDR2 are GTSNPN and SVGIG (reference sequence). The CDR3 DNA follows: TGTGCCTGGAGTATGAACGCGGGACAGACCCAAGAGACCCAGTACTTC. This codes for CAWSMNAGQTQETQYF.

This clone was seen more than once but under ten times. One end of the junction does not line up with germline, which may come from a read error. The genes are TRBV10-3 and TRBJ2-3; TRBD2 might be the D (6 bases). Germline CDR1 reads ENHRY; CDR2 reads SYGVKD. CDR3 size: 17 residues. The CDR3 DNA reads as TGTGCCATCAGTGAGTCAATGGTAGACGGGAGCAGAGATACGCAGTATTTT. Protein: CAISESMVDGSRDTQYF.

The chain couples TRBV4-2 to TRBJ1-3; unclear D gene. The CDR3 spans 15 residues. Looked up from germline, CDR1 is LGHNA and CDR2 is YNFKEQ. V lost 1 base and J lost 4, with 11 bases in between. The CDR3, as DNA: TGTGCCAGCAGCCAAGGCAGCGGGTTCGGAAACACCATATATTTT. Its translation: CASSQGSGFGNTIYF.

The CDR3 loop reads CASTPRAARRETQYF. As DNA, the CDR3 is TGTGCCAGCACCCCCCGGGCCGCCAGGAGGGAGACCCAGTACTTC. The chain links TRBV7-6 to TRBJ2-5; D is possibly TRBD2 (5 bases). CDR1 is SGHVS, CDR2 FNYEAQ, per germline. The CDR3 loop spans 15 amino acids. Trimming took off 7 bases at V and 5 bases at J, with 20 bases between the two ends. Together with reference TRBV7-6 and TRBJ2-5, the CDR3 gives the full variable domain: GAGVSQSPRYKVTKRGQDVALRCDPISGHVSLYWYRQALGQGPEFLTYFNYEAQQDKSGLPNDRFSAERPEGSISTLTIQRTEQRDSAMYRCASTPRAARRETQYFGPGTRLLVL.

J is TRBJ1-1 and V is TRBV5-1; D unresolved. This CDR3 spans 12 amino acids. Trimming cost V 2 bases and J 7 bases, with 9 bases left between them. Looked up from germline, CDR1 is SGHRS and CDR2 is YFSETQ. CDR3 coding DNA: TGCGCCAGCAGCTTCTATGGACTTGAAGCTTTCTTT. It encodes CASSFYGLEAFF.

This clone was detected only once. J is TRBJ2-7 and V is TRBV29-1; D might be TRBD2 (6 bases). V lost 4 bases, J lost 3 bases, and 13 bases lay in between. The CDR3 is made up of 13 amino acids. Germline V CDR1 and CDR2: SQVTM, ANQGSEA. This CDR3 is CSVGGTGLYEQYF. DNA for the CDR3: TGCAGCGTTGGGGGGACTGGCCTCTACGAGCAGTACTTC.

Details on this clone: Other nucleotide sequences in the sample specify the same CDR3. The chain employs TRBV5-4 and TRBJ2-5; 8 nucleotides line up with TRBD1. V dropped 2 bases and J dropped 5; count of bases not matched to a gene: 2. Germline CDR1 reads SGHNT; CDR2 reads YYREEE (reference sequence). The CDR3 contains 13 residues. The CDR3 region is CASSFTGGETQYF. The CDR3 DNA reads as TGTGCCAGCAGCTTTACAGGGGGGGAGACCCAGTACTTC.

The rearrangement joins TRBV19 to TRBJ2-7; 11 bases line up with TRBD2. The CDR3 has 15 amino acids. The ends lost 5 bases at V and 5 bases at J; junction bases unmatched: 8. The germline V gene encodes CDR1 LNHDA and CDR2 SQIVND (reference sequence). CDR3 amino acids: CASSPLAGGTHEQYF. The CDR3 nucleotides are TGTGCCAGTAGTCCCCTAGCGGGAGGTACCCACGAGCAGTACTTC.

In this sample, this clone turned up a few times. The chain couples TRBV6-5 to TRBJ1-1; D call uncertain. V lost 10 bases to trimming and J lost 5 bases, with 17 bases between them. There are 13 residues in the CDR3. Germline values: CDR1 MNHEY, CDR2 SVGAGI. The CDR3 nucleotides read TGTGCCATCAGAGCGGCTGATAGGACTGAAGCTTTCTTT. Its protein product is CAIRAADRTEAFF.

This clone occurred a few times. This chain links TRBV29-1 with TRBJ2-3, with D hard to call. Germline lookup yields CDR1 SQVTM and CDR2 ANQGSEA. The CDR3 spans 13 residues. With 3 bases removed from V and 2 bases from J, the gap between germline ends came to 9 bases. The CDR3 region has the DNA TGCAGCGTTGAGTGGCAGGCCACAGATACGCAGTATTTT. Encoded protein: CSVEWQATDTQYF.

The table lists this clone with a few counts. The gene calls are TRBV5-4 and TRBJ2-3, with unresolved D. CDR1 SGHNT and CDR2 YYREEE come from the germline V gene (reference sequence). This CDR3 contains 17 residues. Deletions cut 2 bases from V and 1 base from J, with 17 bases between. The CDR3 nucleotides read TGTGCCAGCAGCTTCAATCGAGTGGTCATAGGCACAGATACGCAGTATTTT. Its protein product is CASSFNRVVIGTDTQYF. The full variable domain, its missing parts supplied by reference TRBV5-4 and TRBJ2-3, is ETGVTQSPTHLIKTRGQQVTLRCSSQSGHNTVSWYQQALGQGPQFIFQYYREEENGRGNFPPRFSGLQFPNYSSELNVNALELDDSALYLCASSFNRVVIGTDTQYFGPGTRLTVL.

The chain combines TRBV4-1 with TRBJ2-7, with D possibly being TRBD1 (5 bases). Germline V gene lookup returns CDR1 MGHRA and CDR2 YSYEKL. The CDR3 has 14 amino acids. Trimming pared 3 bases from V and 2 bases from J, leaving 11 bases between. The chain's CDR3 is CASSQLDITYEQYF. CDR3 coding DNA: TGCGCCAGCAGCCAGCTGGACATTACCTACGAGCAGTACTTC.

This chain connects TRBV7-2 to TRBJ2-4, with a possible D match to TRBD1 (6 bases). CDR3 size: 13 residues. Germline V gene lookup returns CDR1 SGHTA and CDR2 FQGNSA. V lost 1 base and J 14 bases, leaving 15 bases between the germline ends. This CDR3 reads CASSLVGQNIEYF. The CDR3 region has the DNA TGTGCCAGCAGCTTAGTGGGACAAAATATCGAGTACTTC.

This chain connects TRBV6-5 to TRBJ2-3, with 8 bases fitting TRBD2. After removal of 2 bases from V and 2 bases from J, the junction contained 6 bases not matched to a gene. CDR3 size: 16 residues. From germline, CDR1 is MNHEY and CDR2 SVGAGI. Here the CDR3 DNA reads TGTGCCAGCAGTTACGGAGCGGGGGTGTCCACAGATACGCAGTATTTT. This sequence encodes CASSYGAGVSTDTQYF.

The sample holds one count of this clone. The chain carries TRBV7-8 and TRBJ2-6, with D unclear. CDR3 length: 15 residues. Germline assignment: CDR1 SGHVS and CDR2 FQNEAQ. Trimming cost V 3 bases and J 1 base, with 7 bases left between them. The CDR3 is CASSFTASGANVLTF. For the CDR3, the DNA is TGTGCCAGCAGCTTTACAGCTTCTGGGGCCAACGTCCTGACTTTC.

This clone was recorded a few times. The chain uses TRBV7-2 and TRBJ1-1; D is uncertain. This CDR3 contains 15 residues. The V gene's germline CDR1 is SGHTA and CDR2 FQGNSA. V was clipped by 1 base and J by 4 bases, with 13 bases between them. In DNA form, the CDR3 reads TGTGCCAGCAGCTTAGTTCGGGTGGGGAGCACTGAAGCTTTCTTT. It yields the protein CASSLVRVGSTEAFF.

This clone turned up a few times. CDR3 DNA sequence: TGCGCCAGCAGCCAGCTGTCAGGCAATGAGCAGTTCTTC. Translation: CASSQLSGNEQFF. J is TRBJ2-1 and V is TRBV4-3, with unresolved D. Germline V CDR1 and CDR2: LGHNA, YSLEER. Trimming pared 3 bases from V and 6 bases from J, leaving 9 bases between. This CDR3 is built from 13 residues.

This clone was found once. DNA of the CDR3: TGTGCCTCAAGACCTCCGGGGAAAGGGAATCAGCCCCAGCATTTT. Protein product: CASRPPGKGNQPQHF. The chain employs TRBV19 and TRBJ1-5, with no clear D. Germline V gene sequence: CDR1 LNHDA, CDR2 SQIVND (reference sequence). This CDR3 has 15 residues. V was shortened by 11 bases and J by 4 bases, with 21 bases between the two germline ends. Variable domain in full (rest from reference TRBV19 and TRBJ1-5): DGGITQSPKYLFRKEGQNVTLSCEQNLNHDAMYWYRQDPGQGLRLIYYSQIVNDFQKGDIAEGYSVSREKKESFPLTVTSAQKNPTAFYLCASRPPGKGNQPQHFGDGTRLSIL.

CDR3 sequence (DNA): TGTGCCAGCAGCAATACGGGGTTTAACTATGGCTACACCTTC. Its protein product is CASSNTGFNYGYTF. J is TRBJ1-2 and V is TRBV7-9; D unclear. The CDR3 length is 14 residues. Trimming took 5 bases from V and 1 from J, leaving 11 bases between them. In germline, CDR1 is SEHNR, CDR2 FQNEAQ (reference sequence).